This TCR beta chain stems from a study of shared clonotypes between healthy human individuals. Background on the study: The donor pool was made up of a couple of women and three men aged 18 to 49.

Trimming removed 3 bases from V and 0 bases from J, with 9 bases in between. Germline values: CDR1 SGHTA, CDR2 FQGNSA. This CDR3 spans 14 amino acids. Only Caucasian adults living in Nashville, Tennessee served as donors. Concerning this clone: Other DNA sequences in this specimen translate into the identical CDR3.

For each subset, genomic DNA was distributed in equal portions over several immunoSEQ plates. Sequencing was performed with immunoSEQ multiplex PCR; in TCRdb, only in-frame clones are kept and a portion is missing. The repertoire has some 480,000 clones, around three quarters of them found once; the top ten carry 12%. The clonotype originates from a woman in her 40s in good health. Some clones in this sample may be carry-over from other donors' samples. The material sequenced was PBMCs. The V gene is TRBV7-2, the J gene TRBJ2-7, with TRBD2 as a possible D gene (6 bases). The CDR3 loop is CASSFGGSSYEQYF. CDR3 DNA: TGTGCCAGCAGCTTTGGGGGGAGCTCCTACGAGCAGTACTTC.